This T cell receptor beta chain stems from a study of blood T cell repertoires in COVID-19. At the level of the study: Sample material is recorded as cDNA or gDNA derived from T cells, B-cell-depleted T cells, or PBMCs.

The ends lost 4 bases at V and 4 bases at J; junction bases unmatched: 10. The germline V gene has CDR1 MNHEY and CDR2 SMNVEV (reference sequence). The CDR3 sequence is 16 residues long. The assay was immunoSEQ multiplex PCR, and TCRdb's table has in-frame clones only and misses some. The table has about 160,000 clones, 75% to 85% seen once. The sequencing input was peripheral blood. The V and J genes are TRBV27 and TRBJ1-2; 9 positions match TRBD1. The clonotype comes from a human donor in a cohort sampled during active COVID-19. The CDR3 region is CASSSTGGSARYGYTF. For the CDR3, the DNA is TGTGCCAGCAGTTCGACAGGGGGAAGTGCCCGCTATGGCTACACCTTC.